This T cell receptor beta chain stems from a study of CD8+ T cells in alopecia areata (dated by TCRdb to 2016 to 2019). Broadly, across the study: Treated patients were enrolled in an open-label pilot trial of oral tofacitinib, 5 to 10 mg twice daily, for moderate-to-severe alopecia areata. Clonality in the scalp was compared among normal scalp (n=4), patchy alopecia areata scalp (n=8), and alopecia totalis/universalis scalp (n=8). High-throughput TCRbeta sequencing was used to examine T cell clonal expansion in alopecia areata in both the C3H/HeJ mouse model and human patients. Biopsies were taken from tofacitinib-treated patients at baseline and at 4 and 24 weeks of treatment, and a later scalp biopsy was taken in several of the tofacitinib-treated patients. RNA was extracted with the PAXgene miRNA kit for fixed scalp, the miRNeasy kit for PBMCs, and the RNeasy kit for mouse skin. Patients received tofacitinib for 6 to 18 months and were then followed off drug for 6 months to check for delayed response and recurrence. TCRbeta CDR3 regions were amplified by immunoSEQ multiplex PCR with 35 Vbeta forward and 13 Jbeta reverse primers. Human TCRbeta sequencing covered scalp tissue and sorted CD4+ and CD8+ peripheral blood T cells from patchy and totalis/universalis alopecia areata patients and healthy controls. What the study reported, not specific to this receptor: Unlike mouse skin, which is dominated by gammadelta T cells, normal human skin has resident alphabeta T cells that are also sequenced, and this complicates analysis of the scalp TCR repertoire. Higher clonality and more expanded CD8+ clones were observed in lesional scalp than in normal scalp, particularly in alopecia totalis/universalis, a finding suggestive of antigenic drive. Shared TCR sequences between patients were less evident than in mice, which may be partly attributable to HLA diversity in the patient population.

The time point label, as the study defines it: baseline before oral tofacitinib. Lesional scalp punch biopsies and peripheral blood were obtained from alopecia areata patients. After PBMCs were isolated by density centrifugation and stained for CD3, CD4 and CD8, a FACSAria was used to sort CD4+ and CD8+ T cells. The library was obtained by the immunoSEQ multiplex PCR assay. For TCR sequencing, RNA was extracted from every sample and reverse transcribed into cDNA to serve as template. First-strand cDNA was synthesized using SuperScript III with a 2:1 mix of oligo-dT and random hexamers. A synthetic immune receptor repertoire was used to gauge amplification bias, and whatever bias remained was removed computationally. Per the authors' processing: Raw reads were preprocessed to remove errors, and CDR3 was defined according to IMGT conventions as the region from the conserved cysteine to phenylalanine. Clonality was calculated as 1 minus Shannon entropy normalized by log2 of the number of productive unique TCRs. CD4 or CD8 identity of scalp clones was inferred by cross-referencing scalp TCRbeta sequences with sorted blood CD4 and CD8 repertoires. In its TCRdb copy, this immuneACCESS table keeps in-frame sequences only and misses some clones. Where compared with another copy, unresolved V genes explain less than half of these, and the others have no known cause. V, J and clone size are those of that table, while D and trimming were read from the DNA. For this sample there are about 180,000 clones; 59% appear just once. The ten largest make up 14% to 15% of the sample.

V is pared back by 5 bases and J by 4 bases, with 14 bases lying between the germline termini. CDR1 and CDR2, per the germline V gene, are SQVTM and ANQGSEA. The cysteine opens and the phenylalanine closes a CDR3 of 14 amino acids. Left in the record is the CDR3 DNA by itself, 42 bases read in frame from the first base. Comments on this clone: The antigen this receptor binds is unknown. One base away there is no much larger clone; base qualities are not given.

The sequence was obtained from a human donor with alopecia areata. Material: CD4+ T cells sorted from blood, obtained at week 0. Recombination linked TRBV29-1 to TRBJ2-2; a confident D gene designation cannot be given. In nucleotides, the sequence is TGCAGCGTTTCCCATAGCTCGGGCACCGGGGAGCTGTTTTTT. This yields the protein CSVSHSSGTGELFF.